This TCR beta chain was found in a study of T cell responses to AZD1222 COVID-19 vaccine. The CDR3 length is 14 residues. V lost 3 bases to trimming and J lost 1 base; unmatched junction nucleotides: 2. Per the germline V gene, CDR1 is SGHNT and CDR2 is YYREEE (reference sequence). The assay was immunoSEQ multiplex PCR, and TCRdb's table has in-frame clones only and misses some. The sample has roughly 190,000 clones, more than 90% seen once. Study findings and constraints: Donors in the cohort were predominantly white British and more often female, and clonal diversity was possibly underestimated.

As to this clone: The antigen is unknown.

This chain uses TRBV5-4 with TRBJ2-5, with TRBD1 identical over 8 bases. The receptor comes from an adult who received the MenACWY meningococcal vaccine as a control. The sample consisted of peripheral blood, taken 28 days after the second dose of the MenACWY control vaccine. The CDR3 DNA reads TGTGCCAGCAGCTCACAGGGGGTCCAAGAGACCCAGTACTTC. The encoded protein is CASSSQGVQETQYF.